These T cell receptor beta chains were read from a single sample in a study of cytomegalovirus exposure and HLA in healthy donors. TCRdb's table, derived via immunoSEQ multiplex PCR, lists solely in-frame clones and lacks some. The sample yields more than 100,000 clones, roughly 78% seen once. The sequenced sample consisted of PBMCs. These receptors were obtained from a man aged 50-60 years in good health and CMV-seropositive. The conserved cysteine and the conserved F or W are not part of the CDR3 here.

j_call: TRBJ2-2
v_call: TRBV11-3
cdr3_length: 13
cdr3_aa: ASSLVSGGAGELF

j_call: TRBJ2-1
v_call: TRBV6-1
cdr3_length: 13
cdr3_aa: ASSESWAAGNEQF

j_call: TRBJ2-2
v_call: TRBV29-1
cdr3_length: 11
cdr3_aa: SVILANTGELF

j_call: TRBJ2-7
v_call: TRBV5-1
cdr3_length: 13
cdr3_aa: ASSLEGLSSYEQY

j_call: TRBJ1-1
v_call: TRBV9
cdr3_length: 13
cdr3_aa: ASSVAGEATTGAF

j_call: TRBJ2-1
v_call: TRBV4-2
cdr3_length: 15
cdr3_aa: ASSQVTQVFSYNEQF

j_call: TRBJ2-3
v_call: TRBV7-2
cdr3_length: 13
cdr3_aa: ASSPHGGIGDTQY

j_call: TRBJ2-1
v_call: TRBV5-1
cdr3_length: 11
cdr3_aa: ASTPRLNNEQF

j_call: TRBJ1-5
v_call: TRBV6-5
cdr3_length: 14
cdr3_aa: ASSLQGAFGNQPQH

j_call: TRBJ1-5
v_call: TRBV10-1
cdr3_length: 13
cdr3_aa: ASSRLGRGNQPQH

j_call: TRBJ2-1
v_call: TRBV18
cdr3_length: 12
cdr3_aa: ASSPQRGGDEQF

j_call: TRBJ1-1
v_call: TRBV6-5
cdr3_length: 13
cdr3_aa: ASSYERGWDTEAF

j_call: TRBJ2-6
v_call: TRBV11-2
cdr3_length: 16
cdr3_aa: ASSLALNPADRIYVLT

j_call: TRBJ2-3
v_call: TRBV12-1
cdr3_length: 8
cdr3_aa: ASIADTQY

j_call: TRBJ2-1
v_call: TRBV7-2
cdr3_length: 14
cdr3_aa: ASSTSGSGSRNEQF

j_call: TRBJ1-1
v_call: TRBV5-6
cdr3_length: 12
cdr3_aa: ASSSRDRGFEAF

j_call: TRBJ1-6
v_call: TRBV19
cdr3_length: 12
cdr3_aa: ASNNPGGNSPLH

j_call: TRBJ2-7
v_call: TRBV25-1
cdr3_length: 11
cdr3_aa: ASSEGGGREQY

j_call: TRBJ2-1
v_call: TRBV27
cdr3_length: 16
cdr3_aa: ASRTLRGPKSSYNEQF

j_call: TRBJ2-7
v_call: TRBV5-1
cdr3_length: 12
cdr3_aa: ASSLEDRNPEQY

j_call: TRBJ1-1
v_call: TRBV27
cdr3_length: 13
cdr3_aa: ASSYSEGRGTEAF

j_call: TRBJ1-2
v_call: TRBV10-1
cdr3_length: 10
cdr3_aa: ASRDRNYGYT

j_call: TRBJ1-1
v_call: TRBV10-2
cdr3_length: 10
cdr3_aa: ASSVLNTEAF

j_call: TRBJ1-1
v_call: TRBV6-5
cdr3_length: 13
cdr3_aa: ASSYGRGRATEAF

j_call: TRBJ1-5
v_call: TRBV14
cdr3_length: 12
cdr3_aa: ASSRGQFNQPQH

j_call: TRBJ1-2
v_call: TRBV2
cdr3_length: 12
cdr3_aa: ASSGDRGNYGYT

j_call: TRBJ2-5
v_call: TRBV4-2
cdr3_length: 15
cdr3_aa: ASSQVSAGGDQETQY

j_call: TRBJ1-1
v_call: TRBV19
cdr3_length: 14
cdr3_aa: ASSIDALAGPTEAF

j_call: TRBJ2-1
v_call: TRBV27
cdr3_length: 13
cdr3_aa: ASSKLAGAHNEQF

j_call: TRBJ2-7
v_call: TRBV5-4
cdr3_length: 14
cdr3_aa: ASSPGGFGINYEQY

j_call: TRBJ2-7
v_call: TRBV2
cdr3_length: 12
cdr3_aa: ASNRDSNLYEQY